This section outlines one T cell receptor (beta chain) sequence together with its context. The antigen is not known. Then a second PCR, running about 7 to 11 cycles, was carried out with a sample-barcoded 5' primer and a J-beta primer mix. Each cDNA molecule was tagged by a template-switch adaptor that had 12 random nucleotides. TCRdb re-called the 5' RACE reads through MiXCR, storing one row per CDR3 protein. Among 1.5 million to 2 million distinct CDR3 sequences listed, approximately 30% were seen once. Germline CDR1 and CDR2: DFQATT and SNEGSKA (reference sequence). Trimming took off 1 base at V and 8 bases at J, with 11 bases between the two ends. CDR3 length: 13 amino acids. Donors ranged from roughly 6 to 100 years old and were healthy Caucasians in Russia. This record belongs to a study of blood T cells in healthy people across ages. Background on the study: The template switching approach captured approximately one barcoded beta molecule for every two T cells. Study observations and caveats: The fall in TCR beta diversity per million T cells was roughly linear with age.

This receptor was taken from a woman younger than 45 in good health. What was sequenced was blood. The chain is built from TRBV20-1 and TRBJ1-4; D is uncertain. CDR3 residues: CSARVGLGEKLFF. CDR3 nucleotide sequence: TGCAGTGCTAGAGTGGGCCTGGGGGAAAAACTGTTTTTT.